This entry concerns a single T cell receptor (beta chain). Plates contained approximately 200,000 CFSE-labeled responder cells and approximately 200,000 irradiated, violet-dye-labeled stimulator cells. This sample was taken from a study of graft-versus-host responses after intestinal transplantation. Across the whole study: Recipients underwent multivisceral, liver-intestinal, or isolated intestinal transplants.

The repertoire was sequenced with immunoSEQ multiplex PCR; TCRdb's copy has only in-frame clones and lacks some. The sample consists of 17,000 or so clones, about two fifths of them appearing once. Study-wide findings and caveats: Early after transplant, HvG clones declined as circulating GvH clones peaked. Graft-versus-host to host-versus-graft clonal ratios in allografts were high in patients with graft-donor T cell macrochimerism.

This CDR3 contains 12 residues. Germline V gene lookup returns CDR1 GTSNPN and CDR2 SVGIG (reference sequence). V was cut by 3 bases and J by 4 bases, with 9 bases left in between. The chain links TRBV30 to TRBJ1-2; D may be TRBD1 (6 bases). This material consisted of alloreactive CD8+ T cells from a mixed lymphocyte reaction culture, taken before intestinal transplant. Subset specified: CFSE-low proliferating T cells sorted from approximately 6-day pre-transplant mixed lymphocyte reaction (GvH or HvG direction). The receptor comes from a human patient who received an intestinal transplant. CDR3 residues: CAWRGHSYGYTF. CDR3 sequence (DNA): TGTGCCTGGAGGGGACACAGCTATGGCTACACCTTC.